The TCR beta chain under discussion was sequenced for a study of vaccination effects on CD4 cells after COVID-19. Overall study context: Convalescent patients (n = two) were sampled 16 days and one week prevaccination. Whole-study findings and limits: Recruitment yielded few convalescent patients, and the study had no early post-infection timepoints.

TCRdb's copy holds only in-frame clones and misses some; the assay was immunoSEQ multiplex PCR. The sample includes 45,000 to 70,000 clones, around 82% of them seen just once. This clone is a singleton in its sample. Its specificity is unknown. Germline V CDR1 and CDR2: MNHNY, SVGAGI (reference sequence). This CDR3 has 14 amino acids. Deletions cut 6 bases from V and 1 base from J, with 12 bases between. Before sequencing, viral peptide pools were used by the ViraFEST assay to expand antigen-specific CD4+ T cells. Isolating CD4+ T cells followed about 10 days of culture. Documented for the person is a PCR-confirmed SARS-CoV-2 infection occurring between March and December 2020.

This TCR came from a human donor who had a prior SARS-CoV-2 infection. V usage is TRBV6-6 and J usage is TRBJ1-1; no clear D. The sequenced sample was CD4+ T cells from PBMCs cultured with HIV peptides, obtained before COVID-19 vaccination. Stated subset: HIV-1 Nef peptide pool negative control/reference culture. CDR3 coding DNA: TGTGCCAGCAGCCCCCTCGGCGGGAACACTGAAGCTTTCTTT. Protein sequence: CASSPLGGNTEAFF.